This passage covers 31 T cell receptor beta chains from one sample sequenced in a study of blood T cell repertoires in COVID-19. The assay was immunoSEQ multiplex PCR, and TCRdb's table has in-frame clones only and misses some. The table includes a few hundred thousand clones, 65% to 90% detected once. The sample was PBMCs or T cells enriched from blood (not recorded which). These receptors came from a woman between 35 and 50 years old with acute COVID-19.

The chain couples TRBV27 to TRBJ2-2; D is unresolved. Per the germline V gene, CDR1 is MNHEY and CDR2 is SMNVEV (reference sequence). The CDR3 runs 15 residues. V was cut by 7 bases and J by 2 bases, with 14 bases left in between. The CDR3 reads CASNLSSGNTGELFF. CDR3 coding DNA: TGTGCCAGCAACCTTTCATCAGGAAACACCGGGGAGCTGTTTTTT.

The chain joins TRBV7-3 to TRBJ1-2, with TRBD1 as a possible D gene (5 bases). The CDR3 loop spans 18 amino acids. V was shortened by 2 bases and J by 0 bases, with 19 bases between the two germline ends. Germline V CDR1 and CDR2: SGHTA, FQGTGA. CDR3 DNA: TGTGCCAGCAGCTTACAAGGGGCCAGGTCTCGAGCTAACTATGGCTACACCTTC. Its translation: CASSLQGARSRANYGYTF.

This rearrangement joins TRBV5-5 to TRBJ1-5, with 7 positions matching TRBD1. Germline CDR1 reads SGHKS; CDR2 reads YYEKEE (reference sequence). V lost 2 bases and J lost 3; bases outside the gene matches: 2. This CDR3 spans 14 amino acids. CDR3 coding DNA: TGTGCCAGCAGCTTACAGGGGAACAATCAGCCCCAGCATTTT. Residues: CASSLQGNNQPQHF.

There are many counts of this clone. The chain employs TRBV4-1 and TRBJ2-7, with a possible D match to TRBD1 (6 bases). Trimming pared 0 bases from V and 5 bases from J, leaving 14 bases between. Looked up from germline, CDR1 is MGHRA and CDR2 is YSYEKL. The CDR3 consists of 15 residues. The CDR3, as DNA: TGCGCCAGCAGCCAAGAACGCCGACAGGTCCACGAGCAGTACTTC. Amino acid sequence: CASSQERRQVHEQYF.

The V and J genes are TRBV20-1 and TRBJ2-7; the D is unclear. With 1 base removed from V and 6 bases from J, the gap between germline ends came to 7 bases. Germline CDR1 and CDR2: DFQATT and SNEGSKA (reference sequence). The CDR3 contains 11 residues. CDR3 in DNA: TGCAGTGCTAGAGTTTCGGGCGAGCAGTACTTC. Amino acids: CSARVSGEQYF.

The CDR3 bases are TGTGCCAGCAGTTCAATTATCGGGGGAGGGGTATTTCCCTCCCCGGTCCACAATGAGCAGTTCTTC. Its protein product is CASSSIIGGGVFPSPVHNEQFF. The genes are TRBV27 and TRBJ2-1, with TRBD2 matching 7 bases. Unmatched junction bases numbered 29, after V lost 4 bases and J lost 5 bases. The germline V gene encodes CDR1 MNHEY and CDR2 SMNVEV (reference sequence). The CDR3 contains 22 residues.

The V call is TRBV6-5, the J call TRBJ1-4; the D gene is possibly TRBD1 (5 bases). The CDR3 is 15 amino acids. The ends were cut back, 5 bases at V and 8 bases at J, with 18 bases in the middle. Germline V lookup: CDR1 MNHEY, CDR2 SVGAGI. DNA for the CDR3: TGTGCCAGCAGTCGAGGTCCCTCAGGGATGGAAAAACTGTTTTTT. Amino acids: CASSRGPSGMEKLFF.

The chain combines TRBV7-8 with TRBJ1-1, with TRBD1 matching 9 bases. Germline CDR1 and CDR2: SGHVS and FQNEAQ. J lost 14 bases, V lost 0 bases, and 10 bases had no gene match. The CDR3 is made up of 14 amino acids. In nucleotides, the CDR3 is TGTGCCAGCAGCTTAGCTCCGGGACAGGGTATTAGATTCTTT. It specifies CASSLAPGQGIRFF.

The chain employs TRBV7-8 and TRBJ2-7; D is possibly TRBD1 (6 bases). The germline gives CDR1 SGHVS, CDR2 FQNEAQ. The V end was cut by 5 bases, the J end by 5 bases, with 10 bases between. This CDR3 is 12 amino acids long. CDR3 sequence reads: CASSLAGDEQYF. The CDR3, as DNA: TGTGCCAGCAGCCTCGCAGGGGACGAGCAGTACTTC.

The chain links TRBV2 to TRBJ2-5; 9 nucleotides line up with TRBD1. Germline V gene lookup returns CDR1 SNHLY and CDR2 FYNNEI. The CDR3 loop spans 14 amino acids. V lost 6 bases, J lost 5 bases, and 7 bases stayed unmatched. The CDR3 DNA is TGTGCCAGCAGCGCCGGGACAGGGATCGAGACCCAGTACTTC. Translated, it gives CASSAGTGIETQYF.

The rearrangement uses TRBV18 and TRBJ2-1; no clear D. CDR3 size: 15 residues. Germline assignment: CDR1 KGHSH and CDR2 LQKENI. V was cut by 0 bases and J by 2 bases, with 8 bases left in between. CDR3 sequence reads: CASSPPQRPYNEQFF. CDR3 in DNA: TGTGCCAGCTCACCACCCCAGCGTCCCTACAATGAGCAGTTCTTC.

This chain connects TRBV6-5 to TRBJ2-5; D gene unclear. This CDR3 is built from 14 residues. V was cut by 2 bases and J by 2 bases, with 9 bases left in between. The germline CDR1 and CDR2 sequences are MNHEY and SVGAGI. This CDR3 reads CASSYRRVQETQYF. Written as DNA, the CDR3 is TGTGCCAGCAGTTACCGTCGAGTTCAAGAGACCCAGTACTTC.

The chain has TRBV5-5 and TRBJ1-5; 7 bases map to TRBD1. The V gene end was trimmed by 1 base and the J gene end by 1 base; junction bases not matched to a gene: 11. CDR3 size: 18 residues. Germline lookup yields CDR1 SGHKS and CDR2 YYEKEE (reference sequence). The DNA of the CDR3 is TGTGCCAGCAGCTTGAGGCTACAGGGGTCGGTGAGCAATCAGCCCCAGCATTTT. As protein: CASSLRLQGSVSNQPQHF.

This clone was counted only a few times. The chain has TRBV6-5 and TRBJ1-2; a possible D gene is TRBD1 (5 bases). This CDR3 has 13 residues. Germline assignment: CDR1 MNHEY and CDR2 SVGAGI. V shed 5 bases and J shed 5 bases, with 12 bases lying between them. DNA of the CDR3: TGTGCCAGCAGTCCAGACAGAAAATATGGCTACACCTTC. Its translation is CASSPDRKYGYTF.

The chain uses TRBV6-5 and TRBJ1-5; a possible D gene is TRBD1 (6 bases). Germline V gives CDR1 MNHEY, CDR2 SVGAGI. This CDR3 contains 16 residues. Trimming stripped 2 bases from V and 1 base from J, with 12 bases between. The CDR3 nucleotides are TGTGCCAGCAGTTACGGGACAATAGGGAGCAATCAGCCCCAGCATTTT. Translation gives CASSYGTIGSNQPQHF.

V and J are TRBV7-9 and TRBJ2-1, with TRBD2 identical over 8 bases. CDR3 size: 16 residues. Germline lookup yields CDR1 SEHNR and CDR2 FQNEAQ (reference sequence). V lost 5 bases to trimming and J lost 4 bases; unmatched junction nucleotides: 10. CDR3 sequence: CASSPLASGRYNEQFF. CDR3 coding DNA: TGTGCCAGCAGCCCGCTAGCTAGCGGGCGTTACAATGAGCAGTTCTTC. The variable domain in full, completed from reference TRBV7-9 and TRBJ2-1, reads DTGVSQNPRHKITKRGQNVTFRCDPISEHNRLYWYRQTLGQGPEFLTYFQNEAQLEKSRLLSDRFSAERPKGSFSTLEIQRTEQGDSAMYLCASSPLASGRYNEQFFGPGTRLTVL.

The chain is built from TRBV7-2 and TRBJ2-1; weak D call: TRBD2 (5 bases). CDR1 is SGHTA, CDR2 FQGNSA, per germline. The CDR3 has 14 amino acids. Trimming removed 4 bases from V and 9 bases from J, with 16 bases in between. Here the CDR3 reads CASSSTPLVTEQFF. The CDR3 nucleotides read TGTGCCAGCAGCTCGACCCCACTAGTCACTGAGCAGTTCTTC.

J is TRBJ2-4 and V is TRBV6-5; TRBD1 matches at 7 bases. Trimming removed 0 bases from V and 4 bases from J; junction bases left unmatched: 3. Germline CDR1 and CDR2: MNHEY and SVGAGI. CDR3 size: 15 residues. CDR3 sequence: CASSYSGTEKNIQYF. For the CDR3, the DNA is TGTGCCAGCAGTTACTCGGGGACAGAAAAAAACATTCAGTACTTC.

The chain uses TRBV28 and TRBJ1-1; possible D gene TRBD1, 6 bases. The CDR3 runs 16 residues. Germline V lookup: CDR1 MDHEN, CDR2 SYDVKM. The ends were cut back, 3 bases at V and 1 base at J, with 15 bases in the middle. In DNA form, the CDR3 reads TGTGCCAGCAGTTTCCTCCTGACAGGCCGGAACACTGAAGCTTTCTTT. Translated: CASSFLLTGRNTEAFF.

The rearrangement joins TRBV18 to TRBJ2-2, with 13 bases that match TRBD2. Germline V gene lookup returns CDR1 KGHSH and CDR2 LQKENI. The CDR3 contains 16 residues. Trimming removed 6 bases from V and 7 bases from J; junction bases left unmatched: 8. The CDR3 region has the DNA TGTGCCAGCTCCCCCGGACTAGCGGGAGATCACGGGGAGCTGTTTTTT. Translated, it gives CASSPGLAGDHGELFF.

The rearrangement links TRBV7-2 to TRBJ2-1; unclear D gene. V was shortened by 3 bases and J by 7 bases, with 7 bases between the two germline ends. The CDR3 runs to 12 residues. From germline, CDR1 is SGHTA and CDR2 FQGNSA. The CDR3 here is CASSFLSNEQFF. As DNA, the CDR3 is TGTGCCAGCAGCTTTTTGTCGAATGAGCAGTTCTTC.

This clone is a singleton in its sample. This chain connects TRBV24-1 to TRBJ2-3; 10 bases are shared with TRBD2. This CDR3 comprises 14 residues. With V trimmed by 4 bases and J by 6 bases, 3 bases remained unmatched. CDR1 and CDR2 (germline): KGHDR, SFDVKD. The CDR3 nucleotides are TGTGCCACCAGTGAAGGACTAGCGGCGGATACGCAGTATTTT. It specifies CATSEGLAADTQYF.

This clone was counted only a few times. The CDR3 sequence is CATSRTGTSPNEQFF. CDR3 bases: TGTGCCACCAGCAGGACCGGGACTAGCCCCAATGAGCAGTTCTTC. This chain uses TRBV15 with TRBJ2-1, with 9 positions matching TRBD2. Germline loops: CDR1 LNHNV, CDR2 YYDKDF (reference sequence). CDR3 length: 15 amino acids. V dropped 3 bases and J dropped 6; count of bases not matched to a gene: 6.

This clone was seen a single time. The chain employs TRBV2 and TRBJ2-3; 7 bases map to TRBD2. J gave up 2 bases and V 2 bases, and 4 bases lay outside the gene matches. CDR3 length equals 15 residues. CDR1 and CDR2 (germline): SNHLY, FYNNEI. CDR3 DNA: TGTGCCAGCAGTGAATACGCGGGAGTCACAGATACGCAGTATTTT. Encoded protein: CASSEYAGVTDTQYF.

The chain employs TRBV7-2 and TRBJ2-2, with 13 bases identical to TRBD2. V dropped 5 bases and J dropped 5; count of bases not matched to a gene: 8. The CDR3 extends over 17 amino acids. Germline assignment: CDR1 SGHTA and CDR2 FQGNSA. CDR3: CASSARTSGSNTGELFF. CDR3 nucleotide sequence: TGTGCCAGCAGCGCCCGGACTAGCGGGAGTAATACCGGGGAGCTGTTTTTT.

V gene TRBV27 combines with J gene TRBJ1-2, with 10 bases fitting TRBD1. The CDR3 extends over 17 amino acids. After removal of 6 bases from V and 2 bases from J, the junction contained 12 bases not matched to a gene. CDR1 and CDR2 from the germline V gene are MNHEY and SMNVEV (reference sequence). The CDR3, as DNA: TGTGCCAGCAGGGGGACAGGGGACAGAATTTACAACTATGGCTACACCTTC. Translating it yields CASRGTGDRIYNYGYTF.

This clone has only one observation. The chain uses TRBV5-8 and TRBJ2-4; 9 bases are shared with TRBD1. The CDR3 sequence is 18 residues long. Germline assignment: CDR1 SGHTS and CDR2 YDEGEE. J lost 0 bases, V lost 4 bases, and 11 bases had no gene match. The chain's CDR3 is CASSKDRGNPIAKNIQYF. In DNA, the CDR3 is TGTGCCAGCAGCAAGGACAGGGGAAATCCTATAGCCAAAAACATTCAGTACTTC. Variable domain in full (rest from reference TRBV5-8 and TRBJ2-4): EAGVTQSPTHLIKTRGQQATLRCSPISGHTSVYWYQQALGLGLQFLLWYDEGEERNRGNFPPRFSGRQFPNYSSELNVNALELEDSALYLCASSKDRGNPIAKNIQYFGAGTRLSVL.

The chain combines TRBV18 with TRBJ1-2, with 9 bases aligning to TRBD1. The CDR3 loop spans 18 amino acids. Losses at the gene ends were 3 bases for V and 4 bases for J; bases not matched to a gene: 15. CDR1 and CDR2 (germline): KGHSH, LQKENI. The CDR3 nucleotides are TGTGCCAGCTCACCTTCGGCCGGGACAGGGACTTTTCGCTATGGCTACACCTTC. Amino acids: CASSPSAGTGTFRYGYTF.

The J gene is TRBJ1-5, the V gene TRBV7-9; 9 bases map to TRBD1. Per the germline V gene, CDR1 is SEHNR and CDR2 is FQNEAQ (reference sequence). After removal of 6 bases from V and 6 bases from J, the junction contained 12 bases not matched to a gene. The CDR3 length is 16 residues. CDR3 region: CASSYATGTGFQPQHF. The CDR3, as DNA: TGTGCCAGCAGTTACGCCACCGGGACAGGGTTTCAGCCCCAGCATTTT.

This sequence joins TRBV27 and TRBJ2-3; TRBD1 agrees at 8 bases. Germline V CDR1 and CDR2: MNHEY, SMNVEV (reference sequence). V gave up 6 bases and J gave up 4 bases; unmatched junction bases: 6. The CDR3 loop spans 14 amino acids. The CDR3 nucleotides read TGTGCCAGCAGGAGACAGGGGAAGGCAGATACGCAGTATTTT. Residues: CASRRQGKADTQYF.

As DNA, the CDR3 is TGTGCCAGCAGCCAAGCAACAGGGGGTGACCTGTTTTTT. This sequence encodes CASSQATGGDLFF. The chain combines TRBV3-1 (or the pseudogene TRBV3-2) with TRBJ2-2; 8 bases map to TRBD1. Germline trimming cut 1 base from V and 14 bases from J; bases unmatched to any gene: 6. The CDR3 is made up of 13 amino acids. Germline V gene sequence: CDR1 LGHDT, CDR2 YNNKEL (reference sequence).